This T cell receptor beta chain was identified in a study of blood T cell repertoires in COVID-19 (dated by TCRdb to 2020 to 2022). About the full investigation: Samples from collaborators originated in the United States, Italy and Spain and spanned both the acute and convalescent phases of COVID-19. The prospective study material was composed of cDNA or gDNA derived from T cells, B-cell-depleted T cells, or PBMCs. Subjects who had been exposed to COVID-19, were actively infected with it, or had recovered from it provided the deeply sampled blood TCRbeta repertoires that made up the dataset. The repertoires were released in a freely available public database meant as a resource for research on the immune response to SARS-CoV-2. The samples were drawn from the first 160 participants of the ongoing ImmuneRACE study and from more than 1,000 subjects provided by 6 global collaborators. Sample metadata almost always included a de-identified subject ID, COVID-19 status, age in years and sex. Where available, HLA class I and class II types were obtained from metadata supplied by the sample provider rather than from assay-based typing.

In the germline V gene, CDR1 corresponds to MNHEY and CDR2 to SVGAGI. The CDR3 runs 15 residues from the cysteine to the phenylalanine. Kept here is only the CDR3 DNA, which spans 45 bases and is read in frame from base 1. Trimming removed 8 bases from V and 10 bases from J, leaving 21 bases between the germline ends. Overall study outcomes, separate from this receptor: Clinical and demographic metadata were provided uncurated, with the amount varying by source and participant.

TCRbeta CDR3 regions were amplified from genomic DNA by means of the immunoSEQ Assay, a bias-controlled multiplex PCR. Per the original workflow: Nucleated cell counts per sample were estimated from amplification of reference gene primers within the assay. To quantify the absolute abundance of each unique TCRbeta CDR3 rearrangement, sequence reads were collapsed and filtered. Productive Simpson clonality was computed per sample as the square root of Simpson's diversity index over productive rearrangements. Here the immuneACCESS table is served through TCRdb, limited to in-frame sequences with V and J called. Missing clones are a known gap in these copies; in checked studies unresolved V genes cover under half, and the rest lacks a known reason. V, J and clone size were drawn from that table, and D and trimming were deduced from the DNA. The sample table records just over 70,000 clones; roughly 89% of these occur just once. The top ten clones comprise 7% to 9.5% of the sample.

The collaborating institutions used their own protocols to collect whole blood in K2EDTA tubes. For TCRbeta analysis, collaborator samples were shipped as frozen whole blood, as isolated PBMCs, or as DNA extracted from either sample type. This clone was counted a few times. Its antigen is unknown. Base qualities were left out, and no much larger clone turns up one base away. The chain employs TRBV6-5 and TRBJ1-6, with the D gene call left open. The sequenced sample was peripheral blood. The clonotype was recovered from a human donor in a cohort sampled during active COVID-19. At the DNA level, the sequence is TGTGCCAGCCTCCTTTTGAACAGTCATGGATCACCCCTCCACTTT. Protein translation: CASLLLNSHGSPLHF.